Each of the 15 T cell receptor beta chains below was sequenced from the same sample in a study of T cell responses to AZD1222 COVID-19 vaccine. The table came from immunoSEQ multiplex PCR; TCRdb's copy has only in-frame clones and leaves some out. The table lists about 180,000 clones, just over 90% of them singletons. Sequencing was performed on peripheral blood, taken on day 0 of AZD1222 vaccination. Every receptor here comes from an adult in good health.

The rearrangement links TRBV5-5 to TRBJ1-2, with TRBD1 as a possible D gene (5 bases). The CDR3 spans 17 residues. Germline assignment: CDR1 SGHKS and CDR2 YYEKEE (reference sequence). The V end lost 3 bases, the J end lost 7 bases, and 25 bases lay between the germline ends. CDR3 loop: CASSSEREFGGFSGYTF. In DNA, the CDR3 is TGTGCCAGCAGCTCTGAGCGGGAGTTTGGGGGTTTCTCTGGCTACACCTTC.

V is TRBV5-5 and J is TRBJ2-5, with D unresolved. This CDR3 contains 13 residues. Germline V gives CDR1 SGHKS, CDR2 YYEKEE (reference sequence). Trimming left V 6 bases short and J 1 base short, with 10 bases between. Here the CDR3 DNA reads TGTGCCAGCAAACTGGAACTCCAAGAGACCCAGTACTTC. It yields the protein CASKLELQETQYF.

The CDR3 DNA reads TGTGCCAGCAGCTTATTCCCTAGCGGGGGGGCGTACGAGCAGTACTTC. As protein: CASSLFPSGGAYEQYF. V and J are TRBV7-2 and TRBJ2-7; 12 positions agree with TRBD2. V shed 2 bases and J 4 bases; nucleotides not matched to a gene: 6. Per germline, CDR1 SGHTA and CDR2 FQGNSA. The CDR3 is 16 residues long.

V is TRBV6-5 and J is TRBJ1-1; tentatively, D is TRBD1 (6 bases). Germline V CDR1 and CDR2: MNHEY, SVGAGI. Deletions cut 0 bases from V and 1 base from J, with 9 bases between. CDR3 length equals 15 residues. The DNA for the CDR3 is TGTGCCAGCAGTTACTCGTGGGGGGCGAACACTGAAGCTTTCTTT. Its protein product is CASSYSWGANTEAFF.

The CDR3 sequence: CASSHDRGHGQPQHF. The CDR3 DNA follows: TGTGCCAGCAGCCATGACAGGGGGCATGGTCAGCCCCAGCATTTT. The chain carries TRBV4-2 and TRBJ1-5, with 10 positions matching TRBD1. J lost 6 bases, V lost 3 bases, and 5 bases had no gene match. The CDR3 contains 15 residues. From germline, CDR1 is LGHNA and CDR2 YNFKEQ.

The CDR3 bases are TGTGCCACCACGGGACAGCATGGGACTGAAGCTTTCTTT. Translation: CATTGQHGTEAFF. The gene calls are TRBV24-1 and TRBJ1-1, with 7 bases that match TRBD1. The CDR3 extends over 13 amino acids. Trimming took 8 bases from V and 5 from J; bases not matched to a gene: 7. Germline V gives CDR1 KGHDR, CDR2 SFDVKD.

This clone was picked up one time. The chain joins TRBV7-8 to TRBJ1-1, with D possibly being TRBD1 (6 bases). Germline CDR1 and CDR2: SGHVS and FQNEAQ. The V gene lost 5 bases and the J gene lost 1 base, with 11 bases spanning the gap. The CDR3 has 14 residues. The CDR3 sequence: CASSHRTENTEAFF. The DNA for the CDR3 is TGTGCCAGCAGCCACCGGACAGAGAACACTGAAGCTTTCTTT. The full variable domain, its missing parts supplied by reference TRBV7-8 and TRBJ1-1, is GAGVSQSPRYKVAKRGQDVALRCDPISGHVSLFWYQQALGQGPEFLTYFQNEAQLDKSGLPSDRFFAERPEGSVSTLKIQRTQQEDSAVYLCASSHRTENTEAFFGQGTRLTVV.

DNA of the CDR3: TGTGCCAGCAGCTCCGAAATTACAGGGGGTACTGAAGCTTTCTTT. It translates to CASSSEITGGTEAFF. V is TRBV5-5 and J is TRBJ1-1, with 8 bases fitting TRBD1. The CDR3 has 15 residues. Trimming took 3 bases from V and 5 from J; bases not matched to a gene: 9. The germline V gene encodes CDR1 SGHKS and CDR2 YYEKEE (reference sequence).

The chain has TRBV6-5 and TRBJ1-5; TRBD1 aligns across 7 bases. The germline V gene has CDR1 MNHEY and CDR2 SVGAGI. The CDR3 is 15 amino acids. The trim removed 8 bases at V and 3 bases at J, leaving 10 bases unmatched. The CDR3: CASVRAGGSNQPQHF. CDR3 sequence (DNA): TGTGCCAGCGTTAGAGCAGGGGGTTCCAATCAGCCCCAGCATTTT.

The genes are TRBV5-1 and TRBJ1-1; tentative D call: TRBD1 (5 bases). The germline V and J ends were trimmed by 0 bases and 4 bases, with 13 bases remaining between them. CDR1 and CDR2 (germline): SGHRS, YFSETQ. This CDR3 has 15 residues. The CDR3 loop reads CASSLEAGGGTEAFF. In DNA, the CDR3 is TGCGCCAGCAGCTTGGAGGCCGGGGGAGGCACTGAAGCTTTCTTT.

The rearrangement uses TRBV11-2 and TRBJ1-4; weak D call: TRBD1 (5 bases). With 2 bases removed from V and 0 bases from J, the gap between germline ends came to 16 bases. The length of the CDR3 is 18 residues. Germline values: CDR1 SGHAT, CDR2 FQNNGV. CDR3 sequence (DNA): TGTGCCAGCAGCTTAAGACAGAAAAAATTTTCAACTAATGAAAAACTGTTTTTT. It codes for CASSLRQKKFSTNEKLFF.

The rearrangement joins TRBV18 to TRBJ1-6, with no clear D. CDR3 size: 15 residues. CDR1 KGHSH and CDR2 LQKENI come from the germline V gene. Trimming took 2 bases from V and 3 from J, leaving 8 bases between them. CDR3 nucleotides: TGTGCCAGCTCACCAGGACTTAACTATAATTCACCCCTCCACTTT. This translates into CASSPGLNYNSPLHF.

The chain employs TRBV7-3 and TRBJ2-2; possibly TRBD1 or TRBD2 for D (6 bases each). Germline-derived CDR1 and CDR2 are SGHTA and FQGTGA. With 5 bases removed from V and 2 bases from J, the gap between germline ends came to 12 bases. This CDR3 has 15 residues. The CDR3 DNA sequence: TGTGCCAGCAGCGCCAGGGGAGGCAACACCGGGGAGCTGTTTTTT. This sequence encodes CASSARGGNTGELFF.

The rearrangement uses TRBV10-1 and TRBJ2-1; TRBD2 matches at 10 bases. CDR3 length equals 14 residues. The V gene end was trimmed by 0 bases and the J gene end by 10 bases; junction bases not matched to a gene: 3. Germline CDR1 WNHNN, CDR2 SYGVQD (reference sequence). In DNA, the CDR3 is TGCGCCAGCAGTGAGTCGCAGCGGGGGGGCGAGCAGTTCTTC. Translated: CASSESQRGGEQFF.

The chain is built from TRBV6-5 and TRBJ1-1; D gene uncertain. This CDR3 is 11 amino acids long. CDR1 and CDR2 from the germline V gene are MNHEY and SVGAGI. V lost 6 bases to trimming and J lost 5 bases, with 7 bases between them. CDR3 coding DNA: TGTGCCAGCAGAACGATGACTGAAGCTTTCTTT. It is translated as CASRTMTEAFF.